This T cell receptor (beta chain) was recovered during a study of T cells in Graves' hyperthyroidism and ophthalmopathy. Template material for amplifying TCR beta CDR3 regions consisted of RNA transcripts. Using the HTBI primer set, a first-round RT-PCR was run on the TCR CDR3. From the multiplex PCR reads, TCRdb called clonotypes with MiXCR, one entry per CDR3 protein. This repertoire shows under 400,000 distinct CDR3 sequences, 15% to 20% found once; its top ten account for less than 20%. Clinical symptoms, serum thyroxine, TRAb, thyroid ultrasound and orbital computed tomography established diagnosis. This clonotype has only a few counts. The sample was blood. The sequence was obtained from a woman between 35 and 50 years old with Graves' ophthalmopathy.

CDR3 bases: TGTGCCAGTAGTATAGCAGGGGCGGAAAATCAGCCCCAGCATTTT. Its translation is CASSIAGAENQPQHF. This chain uses TRBV19 with TRBJ1-5; D perhaps matches TRBD1 (6 bases). Germline assignment: CDR1 LNHDA and CDR2 SQIVND (reference sequence). CDR3 length equals 15 residues. Trimming pared 1 base from V and 4 bases from J, leaving 11 bases between. The entire variable domain, with the rest obtained from reference TRBV19 and TRBJ1-5, is as follows: DGGITQSPKYLFRKEGQNVTLSCEQNLNHDAMYWYRQDPGQGLRLIYYSQIVNDFQKGDIAEGYSVSREKKESFPLTVTSAQKNPTAFYLCASSIAGAENQPQHFGDGTRLSIL.